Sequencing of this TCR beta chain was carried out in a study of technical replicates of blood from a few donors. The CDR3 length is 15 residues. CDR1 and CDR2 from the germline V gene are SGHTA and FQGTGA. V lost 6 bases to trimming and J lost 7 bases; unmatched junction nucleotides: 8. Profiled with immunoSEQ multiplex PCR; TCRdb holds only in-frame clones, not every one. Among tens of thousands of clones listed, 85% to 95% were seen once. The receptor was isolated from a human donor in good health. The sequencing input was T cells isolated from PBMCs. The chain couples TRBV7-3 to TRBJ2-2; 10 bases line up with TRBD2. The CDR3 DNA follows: TGTGCCAGCAGTATTCTAGCGGGAGCGGACGGGGAGCTGTTTTTT. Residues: CASSILAGADGELFF.